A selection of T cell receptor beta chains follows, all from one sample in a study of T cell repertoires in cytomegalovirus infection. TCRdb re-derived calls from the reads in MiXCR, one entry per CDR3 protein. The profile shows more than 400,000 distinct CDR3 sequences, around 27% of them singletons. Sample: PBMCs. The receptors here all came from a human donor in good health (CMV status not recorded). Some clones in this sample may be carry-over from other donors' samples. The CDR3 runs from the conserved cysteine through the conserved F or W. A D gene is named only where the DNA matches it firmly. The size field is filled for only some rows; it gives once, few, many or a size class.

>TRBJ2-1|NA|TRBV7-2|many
CASSLEYEQFF
TGTGCCAGCAGCTTAGAATATGAGCAGTTCTTC
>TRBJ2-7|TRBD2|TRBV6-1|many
CASSATGLNYEQYF
TGTGCCAGCAGTGCTACGGGACTAAACTACGAGCAGTACTTC
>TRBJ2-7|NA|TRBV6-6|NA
CASSTEGRYEQYF
TGTGCCAGCAGCACGGAGGGGAGGTACGAGCAGTACTTC
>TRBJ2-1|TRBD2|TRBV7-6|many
CASSRTGTSGSNEQFF
TGTGCCAGCAGTCGAACCGGGACTAGCGGGTCAAATGAGCAGTTCTTC
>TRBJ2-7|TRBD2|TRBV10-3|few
CAISESLLEGTSGTRYEQYF
TGTGCCATCAGCGAGTCCCTCCTTGAGGGGACTAGCGGGACTAGATACGAGCAGTACTTC
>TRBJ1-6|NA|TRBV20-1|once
CSARGTRSYNSPLHF
TGCAGTGCTAGAGGGACCCGCTCCTATAATTCACCCCTCCACTTT
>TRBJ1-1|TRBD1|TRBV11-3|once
CASSPGDRMNTEAFF
TGTGCCAGCAGCCCGGGGGACAGGATGAACACTGAAGCTTTCTTT
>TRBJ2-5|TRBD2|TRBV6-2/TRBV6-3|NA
CASSRLAGGGKTQYF
TGTGCCAGCAGCCGACTAGCGGGAGGCGGGAAGACCCAGTACTTC
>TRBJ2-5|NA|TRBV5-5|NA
CASSLLPGFRETQYF
TGTGCCAGCAGCTTGTTGCCGGGGTTTCGGGAGACCCAGTACTTC
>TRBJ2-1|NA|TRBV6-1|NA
CASSEGATAALPSEQFF
TGTGCCAGCAGCGAAGGGGCGACGGCGGCCCTCCCCAGTGAGCAGTTCTTC
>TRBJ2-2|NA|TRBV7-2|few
CASSWRLNTGELFF
TGTGCCAGCAGCTGGAGGTTGAACACCGGGGAGCTGTTTTTT
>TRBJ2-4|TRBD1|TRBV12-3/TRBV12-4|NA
CTSSPDRGKNIQYF
TGTACCAGCAGTCCTGACAGGGGCAAAAACATTCAGTACTTC
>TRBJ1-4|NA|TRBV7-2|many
CASSLSTNEKLFF
TGTGCCAGCAGTCTATCAACTAATGAAAAACTGTTTTTT
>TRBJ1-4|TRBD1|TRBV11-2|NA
CASRATGVLNEKLFF
TGTGCCAGCAGAGCTACAGGGGTTTTGAATGAAAAACTGTTTTTT
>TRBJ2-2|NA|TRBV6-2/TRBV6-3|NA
CALGQGNTGELFF
TGTGCCCTAGGTCAGGGTAACACCGGGGAGCTGTTTTTT
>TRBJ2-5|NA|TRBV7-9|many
CASSLDVWETQYF
TGTGCCAGCAGCTTAGACGTGTGGGAGACCCAGTACTTC
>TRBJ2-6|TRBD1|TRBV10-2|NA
CASSDGGTGEPSGANVLTF
TGCGCCAGCAGTGACGGAGGGACAGGGGAACCCTCTGGGGCCAACGTCCTGACTTTC
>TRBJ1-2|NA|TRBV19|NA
CASSPPQRVYGYTF
TGTGCCAGTAGTCCCCCCCAAAGAGTCTATGGCTACACCTTC
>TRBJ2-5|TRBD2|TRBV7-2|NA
CASSYGKTSGSSETQYF
TGTGCCAGCAGCTATGGGAAGACTAGCGGGAGTTCGGAGACCCAGTACTTC
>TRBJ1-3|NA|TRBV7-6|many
CASSLGPGFGNTIYF
TGTGCCAGCAGCTTAGGACCAGGGTTTGGAAACACCATATATTTT
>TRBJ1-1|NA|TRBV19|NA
CASSPRTAGNTEAFF
TGTGCCAGTAGTCCGCGGACAGCGGGAAACACTGAAGCTTTCTTT
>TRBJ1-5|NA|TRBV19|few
CASSIRGYDQPQHF
TGTGCCAGTAGTATCCGGGGTTATGATCAGCCCCAGCATTTT
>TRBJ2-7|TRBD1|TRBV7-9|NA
CASSYGTGTYEQYF
TGTGCCAGCAGCTACGGGACAGGAACCTACGAGCAGTACTTC
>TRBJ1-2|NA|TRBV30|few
CAWRSFSYGYTF
TGTGCCTGGAGATCTTTTAGCTATGGCTACACCTTC
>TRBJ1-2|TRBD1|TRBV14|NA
CASSPIQDRGLYGYTF
TGTGCCAGCAGCCCAATCCAGGACAGGGGGTTATATGGCTACACCTTC
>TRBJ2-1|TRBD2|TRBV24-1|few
CATSEGGRGDNEQFF
TGTGCCACCAGTGAAGGCGGGAGAGGAGACAATGAGCAGTTCTTC
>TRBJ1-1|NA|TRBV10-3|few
CAISEVGTQNTEAFF
TGTGCCATCAGTGAAGTGGGAACGCAAAACACTGAAGCTTTCTTT
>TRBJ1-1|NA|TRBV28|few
CASSLFRVTPVGGEAFF
TGTGCCAGCAGTTTATTTCGAGTCACCCCAGTTGGGGGCGAAGCTTTCTTT
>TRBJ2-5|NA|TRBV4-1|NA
CASSPRTSETQYF
TGCGCCAGCAGCCCCCGAACATCGGAGACCCAGTACTTC
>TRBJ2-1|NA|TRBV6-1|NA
CASSDLGTRGQFF
TGTGCCAGCAGTGATCTCGGCACACGAGGGCAGTTCTTC
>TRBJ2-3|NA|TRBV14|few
CASSPWTMKDTQYF
TGTGCCAGCAGCCCCTGGACCATGAAAGATACGCAGTATTTT
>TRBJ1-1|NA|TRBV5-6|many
CASSPTPGPLNTEAFF
TGTGCCAGCAGCCCGACACCCGGGCCCCTGAACACTGAAGCTTTCTTT
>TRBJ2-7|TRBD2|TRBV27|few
CASSLSSSGIYEQYF
TGTGCCAGCAGTTTATCCTCTAGCGGGATATACGAGCAGTACTTC
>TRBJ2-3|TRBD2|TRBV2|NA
CASSEAWGGQYF
TGTGCCAGCAGTGAAGCTTGGGGGGGGCAGTATTTT
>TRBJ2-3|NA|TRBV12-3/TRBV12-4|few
CASSKVQGTVYTDTQYF
TGTGCCAGCAGTAAAGTCCAGGGGACGGTATACACAGATACGCAGTATTTT
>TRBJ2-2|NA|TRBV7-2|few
CASSTRLAGELFF
TGTGCCAGCAGCACCCGACTAGCCGGGGAGCTGTTTTTT
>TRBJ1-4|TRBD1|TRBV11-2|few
CASSLDSGGVGEKLFF
TGTGCCAGCAGCTTGGATTCAGGGGGCGTAGGTGAAAAACTGTTTTTT
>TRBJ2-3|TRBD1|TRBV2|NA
CASEDRGPDTQYF
TGTGCCAGCGAGGACAGGGGGCCAGATACGCAGTATTTT
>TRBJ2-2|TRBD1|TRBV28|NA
CASLLGTGGTGELFF
TGTGCCAGTCTCCTTGGGACAGGGGGGACCGGGGAGCTGTTTTTT
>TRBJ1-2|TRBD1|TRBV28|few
CASYASGGGYGYTF
TGTGCCAGCTATGCTTCAGGGGGGGGCTATGGCTACACCTTC
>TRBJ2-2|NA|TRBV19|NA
CASGSGGNTGELFF
TGTGCCAGTGGGAGTGGGGGGAACACCGGGGAGCTGTTTTTT
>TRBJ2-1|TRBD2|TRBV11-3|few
CASSQSRLAGADEQFF
TGTGCCAGCAGCCAAAGCCGACTAGCGGGAGCAGATGAGCAGTTCTTC
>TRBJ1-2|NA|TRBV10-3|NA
CAISGSGDGYTF
TGTGCCATCAGTGGGTCGGGGGATGGCTACACCTTC
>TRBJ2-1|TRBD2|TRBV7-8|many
CASSYRTSGSGTYNEQFF
TGTGCCAGCAGCTACAGGACTAGCGGGAGTGGGACCTACAATGAGCAGTTCTTC
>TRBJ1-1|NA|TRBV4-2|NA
CASSQEPGTAFF
TGTGCCAGCAGCCAAGAGCCCGGGACAGCTTTCTTT
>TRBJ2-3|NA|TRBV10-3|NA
CATTSTDTQYF
TGTGCCACCACCTCCACAGATACGCAGTATTTT
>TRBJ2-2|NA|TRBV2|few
CASRGWAGELFF
TGTGCCAGCAGGGGTTGGGCCGGGGAGCTGTTTTTT
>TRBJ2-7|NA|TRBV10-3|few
CAISEGQQSYEQYF
TGTGCCATCAGTGAGGGACAGCAATCCTACGAGCAGTACTTC
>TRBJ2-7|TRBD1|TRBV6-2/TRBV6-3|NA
CASSYLPDRVYEQYF
TGTGCCAGCAGTTACCTCCCGGACAGGGTCTACGAGCAGTACTTC
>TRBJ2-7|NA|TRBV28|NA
CASSRQVPPYEQYF
TGTGCCAGCAGCCGACAGGTCCCTCCCTACGAGCAGTACTTC
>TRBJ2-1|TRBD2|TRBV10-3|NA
CAINQRENNEQFF
TGTGCCATCAACCAGCGGGAGAATAATGAGCAGTTCTTC
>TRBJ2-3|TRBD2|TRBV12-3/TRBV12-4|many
CASSILAGVDTQYF
TGTGCCAGCAGTATTCTAGCGGGAGTAGATACGCAGTATTTT
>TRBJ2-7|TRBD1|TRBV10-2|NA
CASNRDSDYEQYF
TGCGCCAGCAACCGGGACAGTGACTACGAGCAGTACTTC
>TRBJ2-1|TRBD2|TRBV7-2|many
CASSLVGVGVAGSNEQFF
TGTGCCAGCAGCTTAGTGGGGGTTGGGGTAGCGGGGTCGAATGAGCAGTTCTTC
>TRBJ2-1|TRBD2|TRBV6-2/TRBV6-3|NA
CAVSLANNEQFF
TGTGCCGTCTCACTAGCGAACAATGAGCAGTTCTTC
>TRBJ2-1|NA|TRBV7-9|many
CASSPFGYYNEQFF
TGTGCCAGCAGCCCTTTTGGCTACTACAATGAGCAGTTCTTC
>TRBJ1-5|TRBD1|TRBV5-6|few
CASSLAQGAPSNQPQHF
TGTGCCAGCAGCTTGGCGCAGGGGGCCCCTAGCAATCAGCCCCAGCATTTT
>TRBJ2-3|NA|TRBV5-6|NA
CASSLMSRGTDTQYF
TGTGCCAGCAGCCTTATGAGTCGCGGCACAGATACGCAGTATTTT
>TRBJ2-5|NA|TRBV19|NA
CASSRRSETQYF
TGTGCCAGTAGTCGCCGCTCAGAGACCCAGTACTTC
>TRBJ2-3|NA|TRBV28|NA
CASSSTETRDKSDTQYF
TGTGCCAGCAGTTCGACAGAGACTAGAGATAAATCCGATACGCAGTATTTT